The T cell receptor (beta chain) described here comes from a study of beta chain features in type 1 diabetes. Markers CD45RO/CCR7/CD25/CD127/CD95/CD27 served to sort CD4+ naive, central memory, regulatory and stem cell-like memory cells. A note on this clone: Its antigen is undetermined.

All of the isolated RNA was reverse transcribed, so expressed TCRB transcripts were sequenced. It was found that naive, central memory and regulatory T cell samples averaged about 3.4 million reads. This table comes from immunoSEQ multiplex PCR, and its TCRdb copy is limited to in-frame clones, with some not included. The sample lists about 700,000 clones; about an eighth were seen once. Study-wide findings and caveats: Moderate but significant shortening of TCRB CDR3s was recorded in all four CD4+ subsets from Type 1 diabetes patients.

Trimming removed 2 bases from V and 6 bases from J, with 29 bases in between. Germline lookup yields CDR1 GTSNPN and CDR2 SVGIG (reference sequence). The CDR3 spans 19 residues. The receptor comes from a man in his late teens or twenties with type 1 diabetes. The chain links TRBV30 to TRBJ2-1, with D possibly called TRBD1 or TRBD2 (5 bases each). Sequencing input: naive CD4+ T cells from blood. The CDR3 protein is CAWSRGPDRLLKTLNEQFF. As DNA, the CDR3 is TGTGCCTGGAGTCGGGGACCTGATAGACTACTAAAGACCCTCAATGAGCAGTTCTTC.